The 3 T cell receptor beta chains below were found in one sample sequenced in a study of coeliac disease. Libraries were prepared by immunoSEQ multiplex PCR; TCRdb keeps only in-frame clonotypes and omits some of them. The sample carries about 1,300 clones, about 57% recorded once. Material for sequencing was intraepithelial lymphocytes from the gut. All receptors derive from a man aged 70 or older without celiac disease.

This clone was seen more than once but under ten times. The V and J genes are TRBV6-5 and TRBJ1-1; D ambiguous. Germline lookup yields CDR1 MNHEY and CDR2 SVGAGI. The ends were cut back, 4 bases at V and 0 bases at J, with 12 bases in the middle. This CDR3 is 15 amino acids long. CDR3 DNA sequence: TGTGCCAGCAGTTTCCCGTCAGGTTTGAACACTGAAGCTTTCTTT. Residues: CASSFPSGLNTEAFF.

The rearrangement joins TRBV6-5 to TRBJ1-6, with D possibly being TRBD1 (6 bases). This CDR3 spans 15 amino acids. Germline-derived CDR1 and CDR2 are MNHEY and SVGAGI. Trimming took 2 bases from V and 6 from J, leaving 11 bases between them. The CDR3 loop is CASSYAGAGNSPLHF. The CDR3 DNA follows: TGTGCCAGCAGTTACGCGGGGGCTGGTAATTCACCCCTCCACTTT.

This rearrangement joins TRBV6-1 to TRBJ1-3; D may be TRBD1 (6 bases). CDR3 length: 14 amino acids. The V and J ends lost 5 bases and 8 bases respectively, with 16 bases between them. Germline V lookup: CDR1 MNHNS, CDR2 SASEGT. CDR3 DNA: TGTGCCAGCAGTTTTATCGGACAGTCAGACACCATATATTTT. This sequence encodes CASSFIGQSDTIYF.